A selection of T cell receptor beta chains follows, all from one sample in a study of regulatory T cells in long-lasting Graves disease. MiXCR, run by TCRdb on the multiplex PCR reads, gives a single entry per CDR3 protein. Of some 450,000 distinct CDR3 sequences listed, 16% are singletons. In addition, the sample was reused for a study of T cells in Graves' hyperthyroidism and ophthalmopathy.

This sample comprised peripheral blood mononuclear cells (PBMCs), obtained at new diagnosis, from a patient treated with antithyroid drugs. The receptors here all came from a woman aged 30 to 39 with Graves disease. The CDR3 runs from the conserved cysteine through the conserved F or W. D genes are given only for firm matches. For some rows the clone size is stated as once, few or many, or as a class when expanded; others skip it.

TRBJ1-2,TRBV5-1,.,many,CATSTRGLGYTF,TGCGCCACCAGCACGCGGGGCCTTGGCTACACCTTC
TRBJ2-2,TRBV2,.,many,CASTPGGGVRELFF,TGTGCCAGCACCCCCGGTGGGGGAGTCCGGGAGCTGTTTTTT
TRBJ2-7,TRBV30,TRBD1,many,CAWSVGDSAYEQYF,TGTGCCTGGAGTGTAGGGGACAGTGCCTACGAGCAGTACTTC
TRBJ1-1,TRBV2,TRBD1,.,CASSLTGHTEAFF,TGTGCCAGCAGTCTGACAGGGCACACTGAAGCTTTCTTT
TRBJ1-1,TRBV7-8,.,many,CASSFRGTQIMNTEAFF,TGTGCCAGCAGCTTCAGAGGTACTCAAATCATGAACACTGAAGCTTTCTTT
TRBJ2-7,TRBV4-1,.,.,CASSQQDGYEQYF,TGCGCCAGCAGCCAACAGGACGGTTACGAGCAGTACTTC
TRBJ2-3,TRBV11-2,TRBD2,few,CASSTRLATSTDTQYF,TGTGCCAGCAGCACCCGACTAGCGACGAGCACAGATACGCAGTATTTT
TRBJ2-7,TRBV28,.,many,CASSPGQFYSYEQYF,TGTGCCAGCAGTCCCGGACAGTTCTACTCCTACGAGCAGTACTTC
TRBJ2-2,TRBV2,.,many,CASRGGELFF,TGTGCCAGCAGGGGAGGGGAGCTGTTTTTT
TRBJ1-5,TRBV19,.,.,CASSNRRGGPDQPQHF,TGTGCCAGTAGTAACCGCCGAGGGGGACCGGATCAGCCCCAGCATTTT
TRBJ2-7,TRBV5-6,TRBD1,many,CASGRQGASYEQYF,TGTGCCAGCGGACGACAGGGGGCTTCCTACGAGCAGTACTTC
TRBJ2-2,TRBV3-1,.,few,CASSQGEVFPGELFF,TGTGCCAGCAGCCAGGGGGAAGTGTTTCCCGGGGAGCTGTTTTTT
TRBJ2-2,TRBV12-3/TRBV12-4,.,many,CASSLELTGELFF,TGTGCCAGCAGCTTGGAACTGACCGGGGAGCTGTTTTTT
TRBJ1-2,TRBV11-2,TRBD1,many,CASSLVKQGASSNGYTF,TGTGCCAGCAGCTTAGTCAAACAGGGGGCAAGTTCGAATGGCTACACCTTC
TRBJ1-2,TRBV18,TRBD1,many,CASSPRRGLAGYTF,TGTGCCAGCTCACCCCGAAGGGGGCTGGCTGGCTACACCTTC
TRBJ2-5,TRBV5-1,TRBD2,.,CASSSLRAGSQETQYF,TGCGCCAGCAGCTCCTTGAGAGCGGGATCCCAAGAGACCCAGTACTTC
TRBJ1-1,TRBV7-2,.,.,CASSDSPGDGNTEAFF,TGTGCCAGCAGCGATTCCCCGGGTGATGGGAACACTGAAGCTTTCTTT
TRBJ1-3,TRBV6-2/TRBV6-3,TRBD1,.,CASSYSGTVNSGNTIYF,TGTGCCAGCAGTTACTCGGGGACAGTGAACTCTGGAAACACCATATATTTT
TRBJ2-7,TRBV5-1,TRBD2,many,CASSSSTGLAGAEQYF,TGCGCCAGCAGCAGCTCGACCGGACTAGCGGGAGCCGAGCAGTACTTC
TRBJ2-5,TRBV28,.,many,CASSLYGEPATQYF,TGTGCCAGCAGTTTGTATGGGGAGCCGGCGACCCAGTACTTC
TRBJ2-4,TRBV28,TRBD2,many,CASSFLASGWIQYF,TGTGCCAGCAGTTTCCTGGCTAGCGGGTGGATTCAGTACTTC
TRBJ1-1,TRBV5-1,.,many,CASSFRKKNTEAFF,TGCGCCAGCAGCTTTCGAAAGAAGAACACTGAAGCTTTCTTT
TRBJ2-3,TRBV28,TRBD1,many,CASSLETGGTDTQYF,TGTGCCAGCAGTTTGGAGACAGGGGGCACAGATACGCAGTATTTT
TRBJ2-1,TRBV7-2,.,many,CASSLGAGNEQFF,TGTGCCAGCAGCTTAGGAGCTGGCAATGAGCAGTTCTTC
TRBJ1-1,TRBV7-9,.,few,CASTSSLGGLNTEAFF,TGTGCCAGCACCTCTAGTCTGGGGGGGCTGAACACTGAAGCTTTCTTT
TRBJ1-1,TRBV28,.,many,CASSGPWGTEAFF,TGTGCCAGCAGTGGGCCGTGGGGAACTGAAGCTTTCTTT
TRBJ1-1,TRBV6-2/TRBV6-3,TRBD1,many,CASSYRGRRTEAFF,TGTGCCAGCAGTTACAGGGGGCGCCGGACTGAAGCTTTCTTT
TRBJ1-5,TRBV6-5,.,many,CASSYGGGGNQPQHF,TGTGCCAGCAGTTACGGCGGAGGCGGCAATCAGCCCCAGCATTTT
TRBJ2-1,TRBV27,TRBD2,few,CASSLGGSIDNEQFF,TGTGCCAGCAGTTTAGGCGGGAGTATCGACAATGAGCAGTTCTTC
TRBJ2-3,TRBV11-2,TRBD2,many,CASSLDGLAGNTDTQYF,TGTGCCAGCAGCTTAGATGGGCTAGCGGGAAACACAGATACGCAGTATTTT
TRBJ2-1,TRBV10-3,.,few,CAISEFVQSEQFF,TGTGCCATCAGTGAGTTTGTTCAGAGTGAGCAGTTCTTC
TRBJ2-3,TRBV28,TRBD2,many,CASSLGGWTSSFSTDTQYF,TGTGCCAGCAGTTTAGGAGGTTGGACTAGTAGTTTCAGCACAGATACGCAGTATTTT
TRBJ2-5,TRBV10-1,TRBD2,many,CASSESLAGSQYF,TGCGCCAGCAGTGAATCCCTAGCGGGGTCCCAGTACTTC
TRBJ2-1,TRBV5-4,.,many,CASSLAPGSANEQFF,TGTGCCAGCAGCTTGGCTCCGGGGAGTGCCAATGAGCAGTTCTTC
TRBJ1-5,TRBV20-1,.,many,CSARNSNQPQHF,TGCAGTGCTCGGAATAGCAATCAGCCCCAGCATTTT
TRBJ2-5,TRBV7-2,.,many,CASNLQQRVETQYF,TGTGCCAGCAACCTCCAGCAGCGGGTGGAGACCCAGTACTTC
TRBJ2-7,TRBV27,TRBD2,once,CASGPGLAAYEQYF,TGTGCCAGCGGCCCGGGACTAGCTGCTTACGAGCAGTACTTC
TRBJ2-7,TRBV28,.,many,CASSFTHRDRNYEQYF,TGTGCCAGCAGTTTTACACATAGAGACAGAAACTACGAGCAGTACTTC
TRBJ2-7,TRBV11-2,TRBD1,many,CASSFRTGGSYEQYF,TGTGCCAGCAGCTTTCGGACAGGGGGCTCCTACGAGCAGTACTTC
TRBJ2-2,TRBV27,.,few,CASSFGGMGGELFF,TGTGCCAGCAGTTTCGGCGGGATGGGCGGGGAGCTGTTTTTT
TRBJ2-2,TRBV10-3,TRBD1,few,CAISEWTGATGELFF,TGTGCCATCAGTGAGTGGACAGGGGCCACCGGGGAGCTGTTTTTT
TRBJ2-7,TRBV7-2,TRBD2,many,CASSRGLAGARYEQYF,TGTGCCAGCAGCCGGGGACTAGCGGGAGCTCGGTACGAGCAGTACTTC
TRBJ2-5,TRBV12-3/TRBV12-4,TRBD1,many,CASMRQGAGWETQYF,TGTGCCAGCATGCGACAGGGGGCGGGTTGGGAGACCCAGTACTTC
TRBJ2-3,TRBV30,.,many,CAWLPYNTDTQYF,TGTGCCTGGTTACCATATAACACAGATACGCAGTATTTT
TRBJ1-5,TRBV4-1,.,many,CASSHNRVQIQPQHF,TGCGCCAGCAGCCACAACAGGGTCCAAATTCAGCCCCAGCATTTT
TRBJ1-1,TRBV20-1,.,.,CSARADSVNTEAFF,TGCAGTGCTAGAGCCGACAGCGTGAACACTGAAGCTTTCTTT